Sequencing of this TCR beta chain was carried out in a study of blood T cell repertoires in COVID-19. Profiling relied on immunoSEQ multiplex PCR, and the TCRdb table lists in-frame clones only, not all of them. The data show around 140,000 clones, over 75% seen once. Trimming took off 5 bases at V and 9 bases at J, with 10 bases between the two ends. The germline V gene has CDR1 SEHNR and CDR2 FQNEAQ (reference sequence). This CDR3 is 12 amino acids long. The V call is TRBV7-9, the J call TRBJ2-2; D gene uncertain. Sequenced material: peripheral blood. The TCR sequence derives from a man between 65 and 80 years old with acute or convalescent COVID-19. The DNA of the CDR3 is TGTGCCAGCAGCCCTTCGAGCAGGGAGCTGTTTTTT. Residues: CASSPSSRELFF.